The present TCR beta chain was sequenced within a study of T cell repertoires and Cas9 in healthy adults. Background on the study: CD4 and CD8 compartments: SpCas9-reactive T cells profiled for potency, cytotoxicity, lineage. Findings and caveats of the study: SpCas9-reactive regulatory T cells reportedly mitigated SpCas9-reactive effector T cells in vitro.

CDR3 length: 16 amino acids. V was pared by 6 bases and J by 0 bases, with 7 bases of the junction left unmatched. Per germline, CDR1 MDHEN and CDR2 SYDVKM. Clones were read by immunoSEQ multiplex PCR, and TCRdb kept only the in-frame ones, dropping some. Among almost 15,000 clones listed, approximately 88% were seen once. For this clone: Its antigen is unknown.

The rearrangement links TRBV28 to TRBJ2-4; 8 nucleotides align to TRBD1. The sequence derives from a human donor in good health. The sample consisted of Tregs (CD4+, CD25+, CD127-, CD137-, CD154-) from PBMCs; culture status not recorded. The CDR3 region is CASRTRTGKAKNIQYF. As DNA, the CDR3 is TGTGCCAGCAGGACCCGGACAGGGAAAGCCAAAAACATTCAGTACTTC.